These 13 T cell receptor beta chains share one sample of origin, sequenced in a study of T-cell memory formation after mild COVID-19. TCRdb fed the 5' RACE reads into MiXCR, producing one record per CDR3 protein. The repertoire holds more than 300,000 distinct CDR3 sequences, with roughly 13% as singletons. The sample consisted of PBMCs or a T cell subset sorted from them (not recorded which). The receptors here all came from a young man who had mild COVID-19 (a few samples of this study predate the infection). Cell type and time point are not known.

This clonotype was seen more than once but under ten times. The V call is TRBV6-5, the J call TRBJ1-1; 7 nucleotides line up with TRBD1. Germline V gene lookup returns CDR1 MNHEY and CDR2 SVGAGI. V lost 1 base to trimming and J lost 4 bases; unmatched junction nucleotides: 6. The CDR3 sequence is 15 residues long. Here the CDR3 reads CASSYLGRGATEAFF. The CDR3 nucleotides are TGTGCCAGCAGTTACTTGGGCAGGGGGGCCACTGAAGCTTTCTTT.

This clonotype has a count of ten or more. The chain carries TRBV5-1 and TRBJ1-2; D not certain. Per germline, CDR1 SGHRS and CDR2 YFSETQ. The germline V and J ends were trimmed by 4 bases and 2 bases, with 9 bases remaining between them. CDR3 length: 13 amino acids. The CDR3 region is CASSPPGNYGYTF. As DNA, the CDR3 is TGCGCCAGCAGCCCCCCAGGCAACTATGGCTACACCTTC.

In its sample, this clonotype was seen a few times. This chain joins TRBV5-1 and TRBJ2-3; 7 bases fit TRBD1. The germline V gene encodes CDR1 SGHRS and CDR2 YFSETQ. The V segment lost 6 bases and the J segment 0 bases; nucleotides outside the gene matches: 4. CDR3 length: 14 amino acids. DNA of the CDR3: TGCGCCAGCAACCAGGGACAGAGCACAGATACGCAGTATTTT. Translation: CASNQGQSTDTQYF.

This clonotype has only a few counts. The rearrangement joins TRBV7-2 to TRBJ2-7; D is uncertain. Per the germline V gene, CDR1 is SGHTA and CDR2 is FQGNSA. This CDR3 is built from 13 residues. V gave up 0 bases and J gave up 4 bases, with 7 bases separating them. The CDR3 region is CASSLAVSYEQYV. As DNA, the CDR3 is TGTGCCAGCAGCTTAGCCGTCAGTTACGAGCAGTACGTC.

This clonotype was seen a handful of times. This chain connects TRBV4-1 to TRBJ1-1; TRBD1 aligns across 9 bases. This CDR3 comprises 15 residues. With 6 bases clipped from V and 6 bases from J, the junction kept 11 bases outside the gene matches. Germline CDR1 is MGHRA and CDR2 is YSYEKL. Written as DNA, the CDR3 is TGCGCCAGCAGTTATCCGGGACAGGGTGTTCCTGAAGCTTTCTTT. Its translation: CASSYPGQGVPEAFF.

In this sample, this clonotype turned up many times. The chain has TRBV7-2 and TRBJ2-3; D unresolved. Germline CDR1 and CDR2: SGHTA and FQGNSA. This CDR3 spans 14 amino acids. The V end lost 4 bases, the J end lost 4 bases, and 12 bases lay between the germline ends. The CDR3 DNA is TGTGCCAGCAGCTACAAGGGTTTTGCAGATACGCAGTATTTT. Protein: CASSYKGFADTQYF.

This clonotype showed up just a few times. Here the CDR3 reads CASSLEAQGQETQYF. The CDR3 region has the DNA TGTGCCAGCAGCTTAGAGGCGCAGGGGCAGGAGACCCAGTACTTC. The genes are TRBV7-3 and TRBJ2-5; maybe TRBD1 (6 bases). From germline, CDR1 is SGHTA and CDR2 FQGTGA. The CDR3 sequence is 15 residues long. V was shortened by 2 bases and J by 5 bases, with 15 bases between the two germline ends. The complete variable domain, with remaining parts taken from reference TRBV7-3 and TRBJ2-5, reads GAGVSQTPSNKVTEKGKYVELRCDPISGHTALYWYRQSLGQGPEFLIYFQGTGAADDSGLPNDRFFAVRPEGSVSTLKIQRTERGDSAVYLCASSLEAQGQETQYFGPGTRLLVL.

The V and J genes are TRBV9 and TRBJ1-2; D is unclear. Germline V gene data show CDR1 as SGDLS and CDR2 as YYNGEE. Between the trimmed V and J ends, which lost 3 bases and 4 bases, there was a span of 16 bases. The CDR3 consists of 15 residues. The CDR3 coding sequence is TGTGCCAGCAGCGAAACCCCGGACCCTTCCTATGGCTACACCTTC. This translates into CASSETPDPSYGYTF.

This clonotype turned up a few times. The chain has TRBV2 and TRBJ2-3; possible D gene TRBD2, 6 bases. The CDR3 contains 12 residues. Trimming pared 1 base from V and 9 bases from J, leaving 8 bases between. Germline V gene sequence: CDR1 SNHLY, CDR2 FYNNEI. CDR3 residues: CASSEGGGTQYF. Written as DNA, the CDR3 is TGTGCCAGCAGTGAAGGGGGAGGCACGCAGTATTTT.

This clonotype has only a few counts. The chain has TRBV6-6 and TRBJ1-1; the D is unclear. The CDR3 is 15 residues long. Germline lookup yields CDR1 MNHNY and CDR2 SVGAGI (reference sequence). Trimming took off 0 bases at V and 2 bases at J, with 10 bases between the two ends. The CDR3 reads CASSYSGIHNTEAFF. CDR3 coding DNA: TGTGCCAGCAGTTACTCGGGCATTCACAACACTGAAGCTTTCTTT.

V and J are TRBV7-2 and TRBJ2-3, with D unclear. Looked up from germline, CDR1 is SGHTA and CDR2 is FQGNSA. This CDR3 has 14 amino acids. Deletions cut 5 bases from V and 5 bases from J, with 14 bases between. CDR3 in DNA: TGTGCCAGCAGCGTGTCCTCCTCCGGAGATACGCAGTATTTT. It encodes CASSVSSSGDTQYF.

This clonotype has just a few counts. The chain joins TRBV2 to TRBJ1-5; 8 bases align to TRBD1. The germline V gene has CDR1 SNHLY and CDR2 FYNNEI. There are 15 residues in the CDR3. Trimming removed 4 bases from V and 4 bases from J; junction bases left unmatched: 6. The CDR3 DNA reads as TGTGCCAGCAGTGGGGGGGGACAGGTAAATCAGCCCCAGCATTTT. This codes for CASSGGGQVNQPQHF.

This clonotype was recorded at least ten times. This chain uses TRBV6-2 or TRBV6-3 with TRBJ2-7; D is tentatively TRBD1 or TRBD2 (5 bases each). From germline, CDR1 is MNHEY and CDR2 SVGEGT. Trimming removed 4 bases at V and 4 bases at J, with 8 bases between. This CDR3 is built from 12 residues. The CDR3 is CASSWDGYEQYV. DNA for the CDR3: TGTGCCAGCAGTTGGGACGGGTACGAGCAGTACGTC.